This TCR beta chain was profiled in a study of T cell repertoires in cytomegalovirus infection. The CDR3 contains 14 residues. V was clipped by 6 bases and J by 1 base; unmatched bases: 7. Germline CDR1 reads DFQATT; CDR2 reads SNEGSKA (reference sequence). TCRdb called the reads again in MiXCR, with one record for every CDR3 protein. The sample shows about 360,000 distinct CDR3 sequences, 15% to 20% of them seen only once. The V gene is TRBV20-1, the J gene TRBJ2-7; 9 bases agree with TRBD2. The sample taken for sequencing was PBMCs. This TCR was recovered from a human donor in good health (CMV status not recorded). Some clones in this sample may be carry-over from other donors' samples. CDR3 in amino acids: CSATTSGGSYEQYF. CDR3 DNA: TGCAGTGCCACGACTAGCGGAGGGTCCTACGAGCAGTACTTC.